The 25 T cell receptor beta chains given below trace back to one sample, sequenced in a study of T-cell memory formation after mild COVID-19. TCRdb recomputed calls from the 5' RACE reads with MiXCR, one row per CDR3 protein. In the table there are 450,000 to 650,000 distinct CDR3 sequences, 20% of which are singletons. The sequenced material came from PBMCs or a T cell subset sorted from them (not recorded which). These receptors came from an adult woman who had mild COVID-19 (a few samples of this study predate the infection). Cell type and time point are not known.

This clonotype has only a few counts. The chain carries TRBV24-1 and TRBJ2-2; D is unresolved. The CDR3 sequence is 15 residues long. CDR1 is KGHDR and CDR2 is SFDVKD in the germline V gene. Trimming took 6 bases from V and 2 from J, leaving 12 bases between them. The CDR3 DNA reads TGTGCCACCAGTTCCCGGACGAGAAACACCGGGGAGCTGTTTTTT. Amino acids: CATSSRTRNTGELFF.

This chain connects TRBV7-6 to TRBJ1-2; D is ambiguous. The germline V gene encodes CDR1 SGHVS and CDR2 FNYEAQ. The CDR3 covers 13 residues. The V end lost 5 bases, the J end lost 8 bases, and 15 bases lay between the germline ends. The CDR3 is CASSTYGLGGYTF. The CDR3 DNA reads TGTGCCAGCAGCACGTATGGCCTCGGCGGCTACACCTTC.

The chain recombines TRBV5-6 with TRBJ2-1, with a possible D match to TRBD2 (5 bases). From germline, CDR1 is SGHDT and CDR2 YYEEEE. The CDR3 contains 14 residues. V was clipped by 3 bases and J by 0 bases, with 7 bases between them. CDR3 amino acids: CASSSRVSYNEQFF. CDR3 bases: TGTGCCAGCAGCTCGAGGGTCTCCTACAATGAGCAGTTCTTC.

The chain uses TRBV10-3 and TRBJ2-5; D is unclear. Germline assignment: CDR1 ENHRY and CDR2 SYGVKD. The CDR3 covers 13 residues. The V gene lost 4 bases and the J gene lost 5 bases, with 11 bases spanning the gap. The CDR3: CAISGPGPETQYF. CDR3 nucleotides: TGTGCCATCAGTGGACCGGGCCCGGAGACCCAGTACTTC.

V gene TRBV12-5 combines with J gene TRBJ2-7; TRBD1 aligns across 9 bases. There are 14 residues in the CDR3. Per the germline V gene, CDR1 is LGHNT and CDR2 is FRNRAP. Losses at the gene ends were 10 bases for V and 6 bases for J; bases not matched to a gene: 13. The CDR3 loop is CATAVSGQGSEQYF. The CDR3 DNA is TGTGCTACTGCCGTCTCGGGACAGGGTAGCGAGCAGTACTTC.

The chain has TRBV3-1 and TRBJ1-1; D is perhaps TRBD1 (5 bases). Germline V lookup: CDR1 LGHDT, CDR2 YNNKEL (reference sequence). The CDR3 loop spans 11 amino acids. V was pared by 8 bases and J by 10 bases, with 14 bases between. The CDR3 loop reads CASGGLGGAFF. As DNA, the CDR3 is TGTGCCAGCGGGGGACTTGGCGGAGCTTTCTTT.

This chain joins TRBV3-1 and TRBJ1-6; maybe TRBD1 (5 bases). Germline CDR1 and CDR2: LGHDT and YNNKEL (reference sequence). V lost 3 bases and J lost 10, with 16 bases in between. The CDR3 sequence is 15 residues long. CDR3 DNA: TGTGCCAGCAGCCAGGACGGGACGGCGAGGTCACCCCTCCACTTT. Its protein product is CASSQDGTARSPLHF.

This clonotype was seen more than once but under ten times. J is TRBJ2-7 and V is TRBV5-1, with 9 bases identical to TRBD1. The CDR3 is 14 amino acids. Germline lookup yields CDR1 SGHRS and CDR2 YFSETQ. Trimming cost V 4 bases and J 2 bases; bases outside gene matches: 4. CDR3 in DNA: TGCGCCAGCAGCGGGACAGGGACACCCTACGAGCAGTACTTC. Its protein product is CASSGTGTPYEQYF.

This chain connects TRBV7-2 to TRBJ2-7; D remains unclear. Trimming pared 0 bases from V and 6 bases from J, leaving 9 bases between. Germline V CDR1 and CDR2: SGHTA, FQGNSA. This CDR3 region has 13 residues. This chain's CDR3 is CASSLAHSGEQYF. CDR3 nucleotides: TGTGCCAGCAGCTTAGCGCATTCGGGCGAGCAGTACTTC.

This clonotype was seen only once. The J gene is TRBJ1-2, the V gene TRBV6-5; no definite D call. Looked up from germline, CDR1 is MNHEY and CDR2 is SVGAGI. V shed 6 bases and J shed 8 bases, with 16 bases lying between them. The CDR3 extends over 13 amino acids. CDR3 residues: CASRRQAQGGYTF. In nucleotides, the CDR3 is TGTGCCAGCAGAAGGCAGGCCCAAGGAGGCTACACCTTC.

This clonotype showed up many times. The chain couples TRBV4-1 to TRBJ1-3; 7 bases are a match to TRBD1. The CDR3 extends over 16 amino acids. The junction had 9 bases not matched to a gene; V was cut back by 1 base and J by 6 bases. Germline V gene sequence: CDR1 MGHRA, CDR2 YSYEKL. The CDR3 region has the DNA TGCGCCAGCAGCCAAGCTGACCGCGGACAGGCAAACACCATATATTTT. Translation: CASSQADRGQANTIYF.

This clonotype was counted between two and nine times. The CDR3 protein is CASSTWTSGRDSTDTQYF. In nucleotides, the CDR3 is TGTGCCAGCAGCACCTGGACTAGCGGGAGGGACTCCACAGATACGCAGTATTTT. The chain combines TRBV7-6 with TRBJ2-3; 15 nucleotides agree with TRBD2. The ends lost 5 bases at V and 2 bases at J; junction bases unmatched: 8. Germline V gene data show CDR1 as SGHVS and CDR2 as FNYEAQ. The CDR3 spans 18 residues.

A few counts support this clonotype. The rearrangement uses TRBV4-3 and TRBJ1-2, with D possibly TRBD1 on 5 matching bases. This CDR3 is 16 amino acids long. CDR1 and CDR2 from the germline V gene are LGHNA and YSLEER. The V and J ends lost 1 base and 8 bases respectively, with 20 bases between them. The CDR3 DNA is TGCGCCAGCAGCCAAGGCCTCCTCCCGGGGCGGAGGGGCTACACCTTC. Translated, it gives CASSQGLLPGRRGYTF.

In this sample, this clonotype turned up a few times. The V gene is TRBV27, the J gene TRBJ2-1; 9 bases line up with TRBD2. Unmatched junction bases numbered 7, after V lost 4 bases and J lost 6 bases. CDR1 MNHEY and CDR2 SMNVEV come from the germline V gene (reference sequence). This CDR3 has 15 amino acids. CDR3 bases: TGTGCCAGCAGTTCTAGGGGGACTAGCCCCAATGAGCAGTTCTTC. Residues: CASSSRGTSPNEQFF.

This clonotype was detected only once. The chain couples TRBV10-3 to TRBJ1-4; D possibly corresponds to TRBD1 (5 bases). Germline loops: CDR1 ENHRY, CDR2 SYGVKD. The CDR3 is 15 residues long. V lost 3 bases and J lost 5, with 13 bases in between. CDR3 sequence reads: CAISDRGTANEKLFF. The CDR3 DNA reads as TGTGCCATCAGTGATCGAGGGACGGCAAATGAAAAACTGTTTTTT.

This clonotype was recorded at least ten times. The chain joins TRBV7-2 to TRBJ2-4; maybe TRBD1 (5 bases). V was cut by 1 base and J by 11 bases, with 6 bases left in between. Germline loops: CDR1 SGHTA, CDR2 FQGNSA. This CDR3 comprises 11 residues. CDR3 amino acids: CASSLDRFQYF. CDR3 DNA: TGTGCCAGCAGCTTAGACAGGTTTCAGTACTTC.

This clonotype was seen only once. The chain uses TRBV9 and TRBJ1-3; the D gene is possibly TRBD1 (6 bases). The V end lost 3 bases, the J end lost 2 bases, and 9 bases lay between the germline ends. This CDR3 is 14 amino acids long. Germline values: CDR1 SGDLS, CDR2 YYNGEE. The CDR3 is CASSEGGAGNTIYF. CDR3 DNA sequence: TGTGCCAGCAGCGAGGGGGGGGCTGGAAACACCATATATTTT.

This sequence joins TRBV5-5 and TRBJ2-2, with 7 positions matching TRBD1. With 4 bases clipped from V and 14 bases from J, the junction kept 11 bases outside the gene matches. The CDR3 contains 13 residues. Germline-derived CDR1 and CDR2 are SGHKS and YYEKEE (reference sequence). CDR3: CASSRQGFHKLFF. Written as DNA, the CDR3 is TGTGCCAGCAGCAGACAGGGTTTCCACAAACTGTTTTTT.

V is TRBV24-1 and J is TRBJ2-3; TRBD2 is a possible D gene (5 bases). The germline CDR1 and CDR2 sequences are KGHDR and SFDVKD. The CDR3 totals 14 residues. V dropped 3 bases and J dropped 2 bases, with 8 bases sitting between them. CDR3 region: CATSDTGLTDTQYF. Written as DNA, the CDR3 is TGTGCCACCAGTGATACTGGACTCACAGATACGCAGTATTTT.

This clonotype was seen only a few times. The chain links TRBV20-1 to TRBJ2-1; the D gene is possibly TRBD2 (5 bases). Trimming shortened V by 0 bases and J by 4 bases, and 19 bases separated the two germline ends. Germline V gene lookup returns CDR1 DFQATT and CDR2 SNEGSKA (reference sequence). The CDR3 has 17 residues. The CDR3 DNA reads as TGCAGTGCTAGAGACGACTCGGGAACGGCGCCGTACAATGAGCAGTTCTTC. Protein: CSARDDSGTAPYNEQFF.

This rearrangement joins TRBV5-5 to TRBJ2-6; TRBD1 aligns across 8 bases. The germline gives CDR1 SGHKS, CDR2 YYEKEE (reference sequence). This CDR3 comprises 16 residues. V lost 3 bases, J lost 0 bases, and 2 bases stayed unmatched. CDR3 in DNA: TGTGCCAGCAGCTGGACAGGGAACTCTGGGGCCAACGTCCTGACTTTC. Translated: CASSWTGNSGANVLTF.

A few counts support this clonotype. This chain joins TRBV6-5 and TRBJ1-4; D not resolved. Trimming left V 2 bases short and J 1 base short, with 5 bases between. CDR1 MNHEY and CDR2 SVGAGI come from the germline V gene. This CDR3 spans 14 amino acids. CDR3 DNA sequence: TGTGCCAGCAGTTACATGGGAACTAATGAAAAACTGTTTTTT. Residues: CASSYMGTNEKLFF.

CDR3 nucleotide sequence: TGCGCCAGCAGCTGGTCCGGGACTAGCGACACCGGGGAGCTGTTTTTT. It codes for CASSWSGTSDTGELFF. The chain has TRBV4-3 and TRBJ2-2; 10 positions agree with TRBD2. Germline CDR1 LGHNA, CDR2 YSLEER. The CDR3 contains 16 residues. With 5 bases clipped from V and 3 bases from J, the junction kept 6 bases outside the gene matches.

The CDR3 sequence: CASSESSRGEAFF. CDR3 DNA sequence: TGTGCCAGCAGTGAATCCTCACGGGGTGAAGCTTTCTTT. The rearrangement links TRBV6-1 to TRBJ1-1, with D unresolved. Trimming left V 2 bases short and J 7 bases short, with 11 bases between. This CDR3 is 13 amino acids long. The germline V gene encodes CDR1 MNHNS and CDR2 SASEGT.

V gene TRBV9 combines with J gene TRBJ2-5, with D possibly TRBD1 on 5 matching bases. Trimming cost V 0 bases and J 5 bases, with 14 bases left between them. From germline, CDR1 is SGDLS and CDR2 YYNGEE. This CDR3 has 15 residues. The CDR3 is CASSVEGSEGETQYF. In DNA, the CDR3 is TGTGCCAGCAGCGTAGAGGGGTCGGAAGGGGAGACCCAGTACTTC.